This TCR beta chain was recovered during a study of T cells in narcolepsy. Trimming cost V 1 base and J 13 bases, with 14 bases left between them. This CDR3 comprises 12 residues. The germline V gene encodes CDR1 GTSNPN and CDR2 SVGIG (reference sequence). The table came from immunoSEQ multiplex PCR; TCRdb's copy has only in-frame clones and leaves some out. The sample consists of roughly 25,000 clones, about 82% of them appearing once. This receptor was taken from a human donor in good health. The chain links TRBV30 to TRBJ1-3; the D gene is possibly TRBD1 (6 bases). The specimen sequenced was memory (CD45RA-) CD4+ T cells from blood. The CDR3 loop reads CAWSEGGGPIYF. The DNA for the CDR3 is TGTGCCTGGAGTGAGGGGGGCGGCCCGATATATTTT.